Shown below are 18 T cell receptor beta chains from a single sample sequenced in a study of blood T cells in healthy people across ages. PCR was performed a second time for roughly 7 to 11 cycles using a sample-barcoded 5' primer and a J-beta primer mix. TCRdb itself ran the 5' RACE reads through MiXCR, one entry per CDR3 protein. The sample lists about 650,000 distinct CDR3 sequences, approximately 31% occurring once. What was sequenced was blood. The receptors were sampled from a woman of 80 years or more in good health.

The rearrangement joins TRBV7-2 to TRBJ2-1; either TRBD1 or TRBD2 may fit D (5 bases each). The CDR3 has 17 amino acids. V was pared by 5 bases and J by 0 bases, with 17 bases between. The germline CDR1 and CDR2 sequences are SGHTA and FQGNSA. Here the CDR3 reads CASSRGVTGSSYNEQFF. Here the CDR3 DNA reads TGTGCCAGCAGCCGAGGGGTAACGGGGAGCTCCTACAATGAGCAGTTCTTC.

This clonotype was observed once. A much bigger clone sits one base away, suggesting this may be a read error. V usage is TRBV6-1 and J usage is TRBJ2-2, with D possibly being TRBD2 (6 bases). The germline V gene has CDR1 MNHNS and CDR2 SASEGT. The length of the CDR3 is 14 residues. The CDR3 nucleotides are TGTGCCAGCAGTGAATCGGGTTCGGGCCGGGAGCGGTTTTTT. The encoded protein is CASSESGSGRERFF.

This clonotype was counted ten times or more. The rearrangement uses TRBV7-2 and TRBJ1-1; 11 nucleotides align to TRBD1. The CDR3 is 16 residues long. Germline-derived CDR1 and CDR2 are SGHTA and FQGNSA. V was pared by 2 bases and J by 4 bases, with 6 bases of the junction left unmatched. CDR3 coding DNA: TGTGCCAGCAGCTTAAGGCCCGGGACAGGGGGCACTGAAGCTTTCTTT. Its protein is CASSLRPGTGGTEAFF.

This clonotype came up a few times. The junction departs from germline at one end; a sequencing error may be responsible. The chain couples TRBV4-2 to TRBJ1-4, with D possibly TRBD1 on 5 matching bases. This CDR3 has 19 residues. The germline V gene encodes CDR1 LGHNA and CDR2 YNFKEQ. This CDR3 is CASSPRVRQTNYQDEKRFF. In DNA form, the CDR3 reads TGTGCCAGCAGCCCGAGAGTCCGACAGACAAATTATCAGGACGAAAAACGGTTTTTT.

This clonotype was detected a few times. The rearrangement links TRBV30 to TRBJ1-1; 10 bases line up with TRBD1. CDR1 is GTSNPN and CDR2 is SVGIG in the germline V gene (reference sequence). The ends lost 5 bases at V and 4 bases at J; junction bases unmatched: 7. The CDR3 sequence is 14 residues long. The CDR3 DNA sequence: TGTGCCTGGGGCACGGGACAGGGGACCACTGAAGCTTTCTTT. Translation gives CAWGTGQGTTEAFF.

Ten or more counts support this clonotype. The chain couples TRBV5-1 to TRBJ1-2; D is ambiguous. Germline values: CDR1 SGHRS, CDR2 YFSETQ. Deletions cut 4 bases from V and 4 bases from J, with 14 bases between. The CDR3 spans 14 residues. The CDR3: CASSRLAGVYGYTF. Here the CDR3 DNA reads TGCGCCAGCAGCCGTCTCGCAGGAGTCTATGGCTACACCTTC.

The DNA of the CDR3 is TGCAGTGCTAGAGGCACGGGACAGGGGATCGGCTACACCTTC. Residues: CSARGTGQGIGYTF. The V and J genes are TRBV20-1 and TRBJ1-2; TRBD1 agrees at 10 bases. CDR1 is DFQATT, CDR2 SNEGSKA, per germline (reference sequence). This CDR3 has 14 residues. V trimming: 1 base; J trimming: 8 bases; junction bases outside the gene matches: 7.

This clonotype was counted a few times. The J gene is TRBJ2-3, the V gene TRBV7-9; a possible D gene is TRBD2 (6 bases). Per the germline V gene, CDR1 is SEHNR and CDR2 is FQNEAQ (reference sequence). The CDR3 runs 15 residues. Trimming removed 0 bases from V and 4 bases from J, with 11 bases in between. The CDR3 DNA reads TGTGCCAGCAGCTTAGCGGCTGGGACTTCAGATACGCAGTATTTT. This encodes CASSLAAGTSDTQYF.

Of note for this clonotype: This may come from a read error, since a much larger clone is one base off. The chain employs TRBV19 and TRBJ2-5; no reliable D call. This CDR3 has 14 residues. Trimming removed 0 bases at V and 11 bases at J, with 16 bases between. The V gene's germline CDR1 is LNHDA and CDR2 SQIVND (reference sequence). CDR3 sequence reads: CASSIDPVYNEQYF. The CDR3, as DNA: TGTGCCAGTAGTATAGATCCAGTATACAATGAGCAGTACTTC.

This clonotype was picked up many times. The chain links TRBV24-1 to TRBJ2-1; 7 positions agree with TRBD1. The germline CDR1 and CDR2 sequences are KGHDR and SFDVKD. The length of the CDR3 is 17 residues. J gave up 7 bases and V 0 bases, and 11 bases lay outside the gene matches. DNA of the CDR3: TGTGCCACCAGTGATTTGGCGCTGACAGGGTCGGTTAATGAGCAGTTCTTC. Its protein product is CATSDLALTGSVNEQFF.

In DNA, the CDR3 is TGCAGTGCTTTCGGCGGGAGAGCCAATGAGCAGTTCTTC. Residues: CSAFGGRANEQFF. V and J are TRBV20-1 and TRBJ2-1; 7 positions agree with TRBD2. The CDR3 is 13 residues long. Germline-derived CDR1 and CDR2 are DFQATT and SNEGSKA (reference sequence). Germline trimming cut 5 bases from V and 6 bases from J; bases unmatched to any gene: 7.

This clonotype was seen many times. The chain couples TRBV5-1 to TRBJ2-6; possibly TRBD1 for D (6 bases). The length of the CDR3 is 18 residues. CDR1 is SGHRS, CDR2 YFSETQ, per germline. V was shortened by 0 bases and J by 0 bases, with 13 bases between the two germline ends. The CDR3 DNA is TGCGCCAGCAGCTTGGTTGGGACAACGGGCTCTGGGGCCAACGTCCTGACTTTC. Protein sequence: CASSLVGTTGSGANVLTF. Full variable domain (outside the CDR3, taken from reference TRBV5-1 and TRBJ2-6): KAGVTQTPRYLIKTRGQQVTLSCSPISGHRSVSWYQQTPGQGLQFLFEYFSETQRNKGNFPGRFSGRQFSNSRSEMNVSTLELGDSALYLCASSLVGTTGSGANVLTFGAGSRLTVL.

There are many counts of this clonotype. The rearrangement links TRBV15 to TRBJ2-5; a possible D gene is TRBD2 (6 bases). This CDR3 is 12 amino acids long. V was clipped by 6 bases and J by 7 bases, with 12 bases between them. CDR1 and CDR2 (germline): LNHNV, YYDKDF (reference sequence). CDR3 sequence reads: CATSLAAGTQYF. In DNA form, the CDR3 reads TGTGCCACCAGTTTAGCAGCGGGGACCCAGTACTTC.

The chain links TRBV3-1 to TRBJ2-1; 7 bases match TRBD1. The CDR3 is 15 residues long. After removal of 11 bases from V and 4 bases from J, the junction contained 14 bases not matched to a gene. CDR1 is LGHDT, CDR2 YNNKEL, per germline (reference sequence). The CDR3 sequence is CAGGQAGTAYNEQFF. The CDR3 DNA reads TGTGCCGGCGGCCAGGCCGGGACAGCATACAATGAGCAGTTCTTC.

This clonotype was counted at least ten times. CDR3 amino acids: CASSLVIGGTGGQETQYF. Written as DNA, the CDR3 is TGCGCCAGCAGCTTGGTTATTGGCGGGACAGGTGGGCAAGAGACCCAGTACTTC. The chain carries TRBV5-1 and TRBJ2-5; 8 nucleotides match TRBD1. This CDR3 has 18 amino acids. Germline trimming cut 0 bases from V and 2 bases from J; bases unmatched to any gene: 12. The germline V gene encodes CDR1 SGHRS and CDR2 YFSETQ.

The chain recombines TRBV12-3 or TRBV12-4 with TRBJ1-1; D ambiguous. V lost 1 base and J lost 5, with 8 bases in between. The length of the CDR3 is 13 residues. The CDR3 DNA follows: TGTGCCAGCAGTTTAGGGGTGCGGACTGAAGCTTTCTTT. It codes for CASSLGVRTEAFF.

Concerning this clonotype itself: Given a much more abundant clone one base away, this may be a read error. V usage is TRBV3-1 and J usage is TRBJ2-7, with a weak D call TRBD2 (6 bases). With the DNA end fitting TRBJ2-5 better, the J assignment may be wrong. The CDR3 contains 16 residues. Germline CDR1 LGHDT, CDR2 YNNKEL (reference sequence). In DNA, the CDR3 is TGTGCCAACAGCCAAGACCTTTCCGGGGCGGGGGAGACCCAGTACTTC. Residues: CANSQDLSGAGETQYF.

This clonotype was found many times. V usage is TRBV29-1 and J usage is TRBJ2-3; perhaps D is TRBD1 or TRBD2 (7 bases each). The CDR3 contains 20 residues. CDR1 is SQVTM, CDR2 ANQGSEA, per germline. As DNA, the CDR3 is TGCAGTACAACCACTACTGAGCAGGGGGACTGGCGCGGGGGAGGAGATACGCAGTATTTT. Its protein is CSTTTTEQGDWRGGGDTQYF.